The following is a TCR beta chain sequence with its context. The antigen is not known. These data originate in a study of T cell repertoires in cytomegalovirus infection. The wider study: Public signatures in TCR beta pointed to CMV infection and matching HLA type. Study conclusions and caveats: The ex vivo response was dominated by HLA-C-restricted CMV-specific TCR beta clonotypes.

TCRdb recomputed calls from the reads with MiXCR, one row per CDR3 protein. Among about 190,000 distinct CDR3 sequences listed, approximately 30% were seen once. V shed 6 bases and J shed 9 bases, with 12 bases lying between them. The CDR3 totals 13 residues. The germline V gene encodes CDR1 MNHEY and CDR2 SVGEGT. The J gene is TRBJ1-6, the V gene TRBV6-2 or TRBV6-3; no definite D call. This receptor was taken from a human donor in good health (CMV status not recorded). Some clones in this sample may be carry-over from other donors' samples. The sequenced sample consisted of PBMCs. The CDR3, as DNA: TGTGCCAGCAGGGAACATATAGGTTCACCCCTCCACTTT. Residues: CASREHIGSPLHF.